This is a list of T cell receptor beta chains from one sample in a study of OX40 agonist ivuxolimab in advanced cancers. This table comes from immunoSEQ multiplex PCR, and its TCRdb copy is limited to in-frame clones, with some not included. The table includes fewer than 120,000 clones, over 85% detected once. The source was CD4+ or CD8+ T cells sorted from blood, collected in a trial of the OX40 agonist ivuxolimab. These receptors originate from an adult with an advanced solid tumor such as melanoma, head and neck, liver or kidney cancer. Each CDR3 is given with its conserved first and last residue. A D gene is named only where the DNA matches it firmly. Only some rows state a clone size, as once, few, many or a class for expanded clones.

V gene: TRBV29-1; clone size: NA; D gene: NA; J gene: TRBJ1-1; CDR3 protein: CSVLLQRNMIMNTEAFF; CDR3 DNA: TGCAGCGTCCTCTTACAGAGGAATATGATCATGAACACTGAAGCTTTCTTT
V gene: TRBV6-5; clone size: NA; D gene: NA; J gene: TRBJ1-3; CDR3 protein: CASTRDAGDTIYF; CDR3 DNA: TGTGCCAGCACCAGGGACGCCGGAGACACCATATATTTT
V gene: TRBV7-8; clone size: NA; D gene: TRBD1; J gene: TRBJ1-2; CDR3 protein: CASSLGDREIGYTF; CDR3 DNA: TGTGCCAGCAGCTTAGGAGACAGGGAAATCGGCTACACCTTC
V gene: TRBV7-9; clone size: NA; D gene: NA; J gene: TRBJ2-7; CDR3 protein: CASSLGTLTYEQYF; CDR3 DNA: TGTGCCAGCAGCTTAGGCACGCTCACCTACGAGCAGTACTTC
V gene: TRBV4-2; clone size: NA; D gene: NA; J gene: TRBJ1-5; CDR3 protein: CASSQDRRQPQHF; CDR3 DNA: TGTGCCAGCAGCCAAGATAGGCGACAGCCCCAGCATTTT
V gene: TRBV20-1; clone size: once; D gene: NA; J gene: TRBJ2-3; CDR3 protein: CSAPLVDTQYF; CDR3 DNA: TGCAGTGCGCCTTTAGTGGATACGCAGTATTTT
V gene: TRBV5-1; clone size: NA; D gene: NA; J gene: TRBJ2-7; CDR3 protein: CASSLGRDYEQYF; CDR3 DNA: TGCGCCAGCAGCTTGGGACGGGACTACGAGCAGTACTTC
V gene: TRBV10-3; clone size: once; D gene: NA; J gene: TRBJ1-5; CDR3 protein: CAISTGFYQPQHF; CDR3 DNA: TGTGCCATCAGTACCGGGTTCTATCAGCCCCAGCATTTT
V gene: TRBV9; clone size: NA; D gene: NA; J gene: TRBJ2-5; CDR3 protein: CASSVGLQETQYF; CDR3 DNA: TGTGCCAGCAGCGTAGGATTACAAGAGACCCAGTACTTC
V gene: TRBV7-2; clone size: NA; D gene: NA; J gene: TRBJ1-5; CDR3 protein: CASSSGLDQPQHF; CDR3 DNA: TGTGCCAGCAGCTCGGGACTCGACCAGCCCCAGCATTTT
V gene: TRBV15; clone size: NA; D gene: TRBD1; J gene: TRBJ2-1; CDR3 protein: CATSRSGTGWNEQFF; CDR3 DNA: TGTGCCACCAGCAGATCCGGGACAGGGTGGAATGAGCAGTTCTTC
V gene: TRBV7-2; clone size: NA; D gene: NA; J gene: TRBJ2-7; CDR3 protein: CASSLAPEKFYEQYF; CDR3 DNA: TGTGCCAGCAGCTTAGCGCCTGAAAAGTTCTACGAGCAGTACTTC
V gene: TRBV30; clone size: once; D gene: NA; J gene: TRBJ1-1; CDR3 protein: CAWRDTGWSEAFF; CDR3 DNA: TGTGCCTGGAGAGATACAGGTTGGAGTGAAGCTTTCTTT
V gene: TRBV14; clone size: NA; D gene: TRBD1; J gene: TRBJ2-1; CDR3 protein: CASSQEGGRGPRRRNEQFF; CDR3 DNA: TGTGCCAGCAGCCAGGAAGGGGGCAGGGGGCCCAGAAGGCGGAATGAGCAGTTCTTC
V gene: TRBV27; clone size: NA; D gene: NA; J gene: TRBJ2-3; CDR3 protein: CASKFRGTLGESGTQYF; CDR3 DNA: TGTGCCAGCAAGTTTCGGGGGACACTGGGGGAGAGTGGGACGCAGTATTTT
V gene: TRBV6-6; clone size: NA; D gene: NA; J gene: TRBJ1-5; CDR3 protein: CASSFVTDERHF; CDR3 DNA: TGTGCCAGCAGTTTTGTGACCGATGAACGGCATTTT
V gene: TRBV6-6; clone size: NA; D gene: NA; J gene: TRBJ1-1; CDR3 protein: CASSPTGNTEAFF; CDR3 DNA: TGTGCCAGCAGCCCTACTGGGAACACTGAAGCTTTCTTT
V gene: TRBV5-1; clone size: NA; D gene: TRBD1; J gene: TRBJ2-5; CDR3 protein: CASSPSGTGRETQYF; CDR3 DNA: TGCGCCAGCAGCCCCTCCGGGACAGGGAGAGAGACCCAGTACTTC
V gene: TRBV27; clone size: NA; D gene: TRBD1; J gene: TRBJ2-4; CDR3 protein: CASSRQGENIQYF; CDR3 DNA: TGTGCCAGCTCCCGACAGGGGGAGAACATTCAGTACTTC
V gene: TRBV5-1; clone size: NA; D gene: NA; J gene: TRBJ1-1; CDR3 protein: CASSFAVGDTEAFF; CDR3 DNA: TGCGCCAGCAGCTTCGCGGTTGGGGACACTGAAGCTTTCTTT
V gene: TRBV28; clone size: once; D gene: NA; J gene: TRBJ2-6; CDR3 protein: CASSPRSGLAGANVLTF; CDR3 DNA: TGTGCCAGCAGCCCCAGATCGGGGTTGGCTGGGGCCAACGTCCTGACTTTC
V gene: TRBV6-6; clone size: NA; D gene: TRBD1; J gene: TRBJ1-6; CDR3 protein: CASSYSGQATSSPLHF; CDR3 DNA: TGTGCCAGCAGTTACTCGGGACAGGCAACTTCTTCACCCCTCCACTTT
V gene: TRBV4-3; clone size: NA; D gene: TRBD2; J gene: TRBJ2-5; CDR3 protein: CASSQGSGGGETQYF; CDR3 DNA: TGCGCCAGCAGCCAAGGGAGCGGGGGAGGAGAGACCCAGTACTTC
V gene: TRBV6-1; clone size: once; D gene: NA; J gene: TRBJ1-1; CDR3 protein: CASSGRLNTEAFF; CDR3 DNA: TGTGCCAGCAGCGGGAGGTTGAACACTGAAGCTTTCTTT